The rows below give T cell receptor beta chains drawn from one sample of a study of blood T cell repertoires in COVID-19. Profiled with immunoSEQ multiplex PCR; TCRdb holds only in-frame clones, not every one. The repertoire holds some 78,000 clones, with approximately 80% as singletons. Specimen: peripheral blood. The source of these receptors is a man between 60 and 70 years old with active or convalescent COVID-19. Each CDR3 is given with its conserved first and last residue. A D gene is named only where the DNA matches it firmly. The size of a clone is reported for some rows only, either as once, few or many, or as a class for expanded clones.

V,D,J,size,DNA,CDR3
TRBV24-1,.,TRBJ2-4,.,TGTGCCACCAGTGACCCAGGGGCCCTAGCCAAAAACATTCAGTACTTC,CATSDPGALAKNIQYF
TRBV6-4,.,TRBJ1-1,.,TGTGCCAGCAGTACCCGGGAGAACACTGAAGCTTTCTTT,CASSTRENTEAFF
TRBV7-2,TRBD1,TRBJ2-7,.,TGTGCCAGCAGCTTTACCGGGACAGGAGACTACGAGCAGTACTTC,CASSFTGTGDYEQYF
TRBV7-9,TRBD1,TRBJ1-2,once,TGTGCCAGCAGCCCGGACAGGGCAGGTGGCTACACCTTC,CASSPDRAGGYTF
TRBV4-2,.,TRBJ2-5,.,TGTGCCAGCAGCCAAGCCCGACGGTCGGGGGAGACCCAGTACTTC,CASSQARRSGETQYF
TRBV6-2/TRBV6-3,.,TRBJ2-7,.,TGTGCCAGCAGCCCGGGACTCCCCTCTGTGGGGTCTAACGAGCAGTACTTC,CASSPGLPSVGSNEQYF
TRBV9,.,TRBJ2-7,.,TGTGCCAGCAGCGTAGCAGGACAGTCCTACGAGCAGTACTTC,CASSVAGQSYEQYF
TRBV2,TRBD2,TRBJ2-7,.,TGTGCCAGCAGTCTAGCGGGGGGATCCTCCTACGAGCAGTACTTC,CASSLAGGSSYEQYF
TRBV5-5,.,TRBJ1-1,once,TGTGCCAGCAGCTTGATGGGCTCGAACACTGAAGCTTTCTTT,CASSLMGSNTEAFF
TRBV7-2,TRBD1,TRBJ1-2,.,TGTGCCAGCAGCTTAGAGGTTGGCAGGGGGAACTATGGCTACACCTTC,CASSLEVGRGNYGYTF
TRBV18,.,TRBJ2-2,few,TGTGCCAGCTCACCGGGAGGGAACACCGGGGAGCTGTTTTTT,CASSPGGNTGELFF
TRBV9,.,TRBJ1-1,.,TGTGCCAGCAGCGTAGTTGGTGCAGGCGAGAGCGGGAACACTGAAGCTTTCTTT,CASSVVGAGESGNTEAFF
TRBV5-1,TRBD2,TRBJ2-2,.,TGCGCCAGCAGGCCGACTAGCGGGGTCTCGAACACCGGGGAGCTGTTTTTT,CASRPTSGVSNTGELFF
TRBV7-9,TRBD1,TRBJ1-4,.,TGTGCCAGCGGGCAGGGGGCAACTAATGAAAAACTGTTTTTT,CASGQGATNEKLFF
TRBV19,TRBD1,TRBJ2-3,once,TGTGCCAGTAGTGTATCCTGGACAGGGACAGATACGCAGTATTTT,CASSVSWTGTDTQYF
TRBV10-3,TRBD1,TRBJ2-7,.,TGTGCCATCAGTGAGTCGGACGGGACAGGGGGTTTCGAGCAGTACTTC,CAISESDGTGGFEQYF
TRBV2,.,TRBJ1-6,.,TGTGCCAGCAGTGAAGGACTGAATTCACCCCTCCACTTT,CASSEGLNSPLHF
TRBV11-1,TRBD2,TRBJ2-7,.,TGTGCCAGCAGCGACCCGGGGGGGGATACCGTCCACGAGCAGTACTTC,CASSDPGGDTVHEQYF
TRBV7-9,.,TRBJ1-2,.,TGTGCCAGCAGCCAAGACAGCACTTATGGCTACACCTTC,CASSQDSTYGYTF
TRBV7-2,.,TRBJ1-2,.,TGTGCCAGCAGCTTAGACCCCCGGGACACCTATGGCTACACCTTC,CASSLDPRDTYGYTF
TRBV6-1,TRBD2,TRBJ2-5,.,TGTGCCAGCAGTGAGACCCTTTCGGCGGGGGGGCCGGAGACCCAGTACTTC,CASSETLSAGGPETQYF
TRBV6-2/TRBV6-3,TRBD1,TRBJ2-7,.,TGTGCCAGCAGTTCGCTGCCGGGACAGGGGACAAGCGAGCAGTACTTC,CASSSLPGQGTSEQYF
TRBV12-3/TRBV12-4,.,TRBJ1-1,.,TGTGCCAGCAGTTGGCCAGAGAACACTGAAGCTTTCTTT,CASSWPENTEAFF
TRBV6-4,.,TRBJ1-1,few,TGTGCCAGCAGCTCGGGTCCCCAGAACACTGAAGCTTTCTTT,CASSSGPQNTEAFF